This TCR beta chain was documented in a study of shared T cell receptors in the human thymus (dated by TCRdb to 2020 to 2022). Context from the whole study: The study examined how the human thymus generates shared, self-reactive T-cell receptor alpha chains.

For this clone: Its binding antigen is unknown. No base quality information exists; no much larger clone differs at one position.

From cysteine to phenylalanine, the CDR3 is 16 amino acids long. The kept DNA is CDR3 alone, 48 bases in frame from the first base. CDR1 and CDR2, per the germline V gene (reference sequence), are SEHNR and FQNEAQ. V gives up 2 bases and J gives up 2 bases, and the segment between their germline ends measures 16 bases. The library was produced with the immunoSEQ multiplex PCR assay. Here the immuneACCESS table is served through TCRdb, limited to in-frame sequences with V and J called. Missing clones are a known gap in these copies; in checked studies unresolved V genes cover under half, and the rest lacks a known reason. For this sample there are hundreds of thousands of clones; approximately 85% appear just once. More than 0.01% of the sample rests with the top ten. The data also belong to a second study, concerning human thymus T cells. The second paper states: Donors were immunologically healthy infants undergoing open corrective cardiac surgery for congenital heart defects in Finland. Thymus tissue was obtained as surgical resects removed during corrective cardiac surgery. V and J gene segment usage appeared biased in both thymic and peripheral blood repertoires. The related research found that thymic TCR repertoires overlapped highly between unrelated individuals. The study described the TCR alpha and beta repertoires in about eight infant thymus samples and a few matching peripheral blood samples. Donor ages ranged from roughly 6 to 250 days, and the cohort comprised six male and a couple of female infants. Thymocytes were mechanically released from the tissue and were stored as pellets of about 9-33 million cells at -70 degrees C. A QIAsymphony instrument was used to extract genomic DNA from frozen cell pellets. The immunoSEQ multiplex PCR assay was used to amplify the TCRB and TCRAD loci from a standardized quantity of quality-controlled genomic DNA. Amplicons spanned the V(D)J region at a length sufficient to cover the CDR3 and identify V and J genes. Through the commercial immunoSEQ service, the amplicons were sequenced on an Illumina platform. Primer bias and sequencing errors were corrected using previously described methods, and TCRAD and TCRB definitions followed the IMGT database. immunoSEQ Analyzer 3.0 and VDJTools were used for repertoire analysis, which covered basic statistics, V/J segment usage, diversity estimates, rarefaction and pairwise overlap. Diversity was estimated with Chao1, ChaoE, Efron-Thisted, Shannon and inverse Simpson indices, and also on datasets down-sampled to the smallest sample. Repertoire overlap used strict matching of CDR3 nucleotide sequence, V gene and J gene, with Jaccard-based multidimensional scaling clustering. On average, thymus samples yielded around 850,000 unique TCRB clonotypes, whereas blood samples yielded some 80,000.

The specimen sequenced was thymocytes. The sequence is built from TRBV7-9 and TRBJ2-7, with a weak D call of TRBD1 (5 bases match). The source of this sequence is a girl under three years old with a congenital heart defect. Donor details come from another sample of the same person, matched by shared clones. The nucleotides read TGTGCCAGCAGCTTACCCAACAAGGGGAAGGCCTACGAGCAGTACTTC. Translated, this is CASSLPNKGKAYEQYF. The CDR3 plus the reference TRBV7-9 and TRBJ2-7 genes for the other parts give the full variable domain: DTGVSQNPRHKITKRGQNVTFRCDPISEHNRLYWYRQTLGQGPEFLTYFQNEAQLEKSRLLSDRFSAERPKGSFSTLEIQRTEQGDSAMYLCASSLPNKGKAYEQYFGPGTRLTVT.